Listed below are T cell receptor beta chains from one sample, sequenced in a study of spatial heterogeneity in lung cancer. MiXCR was run by TCRdb on the 5' RACE reads, yielding one entry per CDR3 protein. The sample comprises 20,000 to 25,000 distinct CDR3 sequences, roughly 8.3% of which are singletons, and 7.7% rests with the top ten. The sequencing here drew on lung tumor tissue, taken at surgery. The receptors shown here come from a male donor with early-stage non-small cell lung cancer. CDR3s include the opening cysteine and the closing phenylalanine or tryptophan. A D gene is named only where the DNA matches it firmly. The size of a clone is reported for some rows only, either as once, few or many, or as a class for expanded clones.

v_call	clone_size	j_call	d_call	cdr3_nt	cdr3_aa
TRBV6-6	medium-sized	TRBJ2-5	NA	TGTGCCAGCAGTCAGCAAACATTAACGACCCAGTACTTC	CASSQQTLTTQYF
TRBV5-1	NA	TRBJ2-3	TRBD1	TGCGCCAGCAGCTTTAGGGGGCCGCCAGATACGCAGTATTTT	CASSFRGPPDTQYF
TRBV25-1	many	TRBJ2-7	NA	TGTGCCAGCAGTGAAGGCTACGAGCAGTACTTC	CASSEGYEQYF
TRBV27	many	TRBJ1-5	TRBD1	TGTGCCAGCAGGAGGGGGCAGGAGAGCAATCAGCCCCAGCATTTT	CASRRGQESNQPQHF
TRBV14	few	TRBJ1-2	NA	TGTGCCAGCAGCACAACGACGGGTTACTATGGCTACACCTTC	CASSTTTGYYGYTF
TRBV6-6	medium-sized	TRBJ2-6	TRBD1	TGTGCCAGCAGGATACCGGGACAGGGAGTCCCTGGGGCCAACGTCCTGACTTTC	CASRIPGQGVPGANVLTF
TRBV6-6	medium-sized	TRBJ2-2	NA	TGTGCCAGCGACCAGCGTAACACCGGGGAGCTGTTTTTT	CASDQRNTGELFF
TRBV7-3	many	TRBJ2-1	TRBD1	TGTGCCAGCAGCTTAATCGGGACAGCCTACAATGAGCAGTTCTTC	CASSLIGTAYNEQFF
TRBV7-9	medium-sized	TRBJ2-7	NA	TGTGCCAGCAGCCCTATCTCCTACGAGCAGTACTTC	CASSPISYEQYF
TRBV7-2	few	TRBJ2-3	TRBD2	TGTGCCAGCAGCTCCAGCGGGATCAGCACAGATACGCAGTATTTT	CASSSSGISTDTQYF
TRBV7-2	few	TRBJ2-5	NA	TGTGCCAGCAGCTTTAGACAAGAGACCCAGTACTTC	CASSFRQETQYF
TRBV7-9	NA	TRBJ2-1	TRBD2	TGTGCCAGCAGCTTAGTTCCCCGTCAGCGGGGTAGGGATGAGCAGTTCTTC	CASSLVPRQRGRDEQFF
TRBV3-1	many	TRBJ2-2	TRBD2	TGTGCCAGCAGCCAAACTAGCGGGGGTTTCCGGGAGCTGTTTTTT	CASSQTSGGFRELFF
TRBV5-1	few	TRBJ2-1	NA	TGCGCCAGCAGCAAGGGCAGATCCTACAATGAGCAGTTCTTC	CASSKGRSYNEQFF
TRBV20-1	NA	TRBJ2-7	TRBD2	TGCAGTGCTGGATCTAGCGGGAGTATCGACGAGCAGTACTTC	CSAGSSGSIDEQYF
TRBV5-4	few	TRBJ1-1	TRBD1	TGTGCCAGCAGCCGTTCAGGGGGTGAAGCTTTCTTT	CASSRSGGEAFF
TRBV10-3	many	TRBJ2-3	TRBD2	TGTGCCATCAGAGCGGGGGGGACAGATACGCAGTATTTT	CAIRAGGTDTQYF
TRBV12-3/TRBV12-4	few	TRBJ2-1	TRBD1	TGTGCCAGCAGTTTAGGACAGGGTATGAATGAGCAGTTCTTC	CASSLGQGMNEQFF
TRBV24-1	few	TRBJ2-1	NA	TGTGCCACCAGTGCCGGGTTTCCGAATGAGCAGTTCTTC	CATSAGFPNEQFF
TRBV30	few	TRBJ2-1	NA	TGTGCCTGGAGTGTAATGGCCACGTCCAATGAGCAGTTCTTC	CAWSVMATSNEQFF
TRBV29-1	many	TRBJ1-5	NA	TGCAGCGCTGGGACGGCTCCAGGACAGCCCCAGCATTTT	CSAGTAPGQPQHF